The sequence of this T cell receptor beta chain was determined in a study of blood T cell repertoires in COVID-19. Study-wide context: Sites across the United States, Italy and Spain contributed samples from acute and convalescent COVID-19. In each case, the material was cDNA or gDNA derived from T cells, B-cell-depleted T cells, or PBMCs.

In the authors' workflow: Reference gene primer amplification in the assay estimated nucleated cell counts. Only in-frame clones appear in the TCRdb table, and some are missing; sequencing was by immunoSEQ multiplex PCR. The V and J calls and clone size are taken from that table; D and trimming were inferred from the DNA. This sample has under 150,000 clones, with around 80% found just once. The length of the CDR3 is 14 residues. Deletions cut 4 bases from V and 4 bases from J, with 11 bases between. In germline, CDR1 is KGHDR, CDR2 SFDVKD. Sequences were obtained from peripheral blood. This rearrangement joins TRBV24-1 to TRBJ2-3; tentatively, D is TRBD2 (5 bases). The TCR comes from a man older than 75 with acute or convalescent COVID-19. Here the CDR3 reads CATSDPGGPDTQYF. For the CDR3, the DNA is TGTGCCACCAGTGACCCGGGCGGGCCAGATACGCAGTATTTT.